This TCR beta chain was observed in a study of cytomegalovirus exposure and HLA in healthy donors. Study overall: In a later analysis, it was reported that the approximately 120 validation repertoires had been produced on the same platform as the roughly 700 repertoires belonging to the first cohort. General study findings and limits: Most TCR sequences showed up rarely, but some public TCRs showed up in many donors.

The donors formed part of the approximately 120-subject validation cohort, distinct from the roughly 640-subject first cohort. A remark on this clone: Its antigen remains unidentified.

The CDR3 extends over 14 amino acids. V lost 6 bases and J lost 5; bases outside the gene matches: 11. Germline V gene sequence: CDR1 SQVTM, CDR2 ANQGSEA. Using immunoSEQ multiplex PCR, the repertoire was profiled, and TCRdb retains in-frame clones only, with some absent. In the table there are about 120,000 clones, approximately 90% of which are singletons. This clonotype was sampled from a man in his late teens or twenties in good health and CMV-seropositive. Sequencing was done on a sample of PBMCs. J is TRBJ2-7 and V is TRBV29-1; 9 nucleotides align to TRBD1. The CDR3 is CSVEGGQGFDEQYF. The CDR3 DNA reads as TGCAGCGTCGAGGGAGGACAGGGGTTCGACGAGCAGTACTTC.